This T cell receptor (beta chain) emerged from a study of T cells in Graves' hyperthyroidism and ophthalmopathy. Overall study findings and caveats: Appearing also in blood were most of the thyroid clonotypes expanded above 0.001. A model of 13 V-J pairs discriminated ophthalmopathy from stable hyperthyroidism. Model output signaled ophthalmopathy a median roughly 6.5 months ahead of onset.

This clonotype has a count of ten or more. What it binds is unknown. The authors obtained PBMCs from 7.5 to 10 ml of fresh peripheral blood. Amplification yielded TCR beta CDR3 regions, with RNA transcripts as the source. When the TCR CDR3 underwent first-round RT-PCR, the HTBI primer set was used. TCRdb processed the multiplex PCR reads anew with MiXCR; each CDR3 protein has one entry. The table has around 340,000 distinct CDR3 sequences, around 18% seen once. This sequence was found in a woman between 40 and 55 years old with Graves' ophthalmopathy. The sequencing sample was made of blood.

The CDR3 bases are TGTGCCAGCAGTTTACGTAAGGGGCGATACGAGCAGTACTTC. This codes for CASSLRKGRYEQYF. The chain carries TRBV28 and TRBJ2-7; D might be TRBD1 (5 bases). The CDR3 consists of 14 residues. V lost 2 bases and J 4 bases, leaving 12 bases between the germline ends. CDR1 is MDHEN, CDR2 SYDVKM, per germline. The variable domain in full, with the rest retrieved from reference TRBV28 and TRBJ2-7, is DVKVTQSSRYLVKRTGEKVFLECVQDMDHENMFWYRQDPGLGLRLIYFSYDVKMKEKGDIPEGYSVSREKKERFSLILESASTNQTSMYLCASSLRKGRYEQYFGPGTRLTVT.